A single T cell receptor beta chain is shown here with its context. The antigen remains undetermined. This specimen belongs to a study of vaccination effects on CD4 cells after COVID-19. Study outcomes and limitations: Substantial clonal contraction characterized both infection- and vaccine-induced clones late after vaccination.

Antigen-specific CD4+ T cells expanded by the ViraFEST assay with viral peptide pools were then sequenced. The authors isolated CD4+ T cells after 10 days of culture. The CDR3 has 13 amino acids. The V end was cut by 5 bases, the J end by 5 bases, with 9 bases between. Germline V CDR1 and CDR2: SGHTA, FQGNSA. TCRdb's copy holds only in-frame clones and misses some; the assay was immunoSEQ multiplex PCR. This table has about 79,000 clones, around 74% appearing once. The sequenced sample was CD4+ T cells from PBMCs cultured with HCoV-229E spike peptides, obtained before COVID-19 vaccination. The sequence was obtained from a human donor who received a COVID-19 vaccine. The rearrangement uses TRBV7-2 and TRBJ2-2; D is possibly TRBD1 (5 bases). The CDR3 sequence is CASSATATGELFF. The CDR3 DNA reads TGTGCCAGCAGCGCGACAGCTACCGGGGAGCTGTTTTTT.